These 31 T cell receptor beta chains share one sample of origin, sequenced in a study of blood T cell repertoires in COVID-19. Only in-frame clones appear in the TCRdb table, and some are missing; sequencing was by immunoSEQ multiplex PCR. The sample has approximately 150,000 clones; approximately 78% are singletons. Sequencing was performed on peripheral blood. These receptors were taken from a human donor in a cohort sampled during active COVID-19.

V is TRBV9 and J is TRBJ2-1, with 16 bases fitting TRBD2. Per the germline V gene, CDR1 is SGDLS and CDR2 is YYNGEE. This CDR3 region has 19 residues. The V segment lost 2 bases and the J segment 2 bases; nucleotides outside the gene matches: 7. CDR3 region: CASSVRGLAGGGTYNEQFF. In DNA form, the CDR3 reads TGTGCCAGCAGCGTTAGGGGACTAGCGGGAGGGGGAACCTACAATGAGCAGTTCTTC.

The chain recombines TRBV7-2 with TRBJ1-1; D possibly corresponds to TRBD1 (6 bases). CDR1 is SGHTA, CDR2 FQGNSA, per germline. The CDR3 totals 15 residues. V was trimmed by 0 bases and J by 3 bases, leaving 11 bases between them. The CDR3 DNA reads TGTGCCAGCAGCTTAGCTAGGGGGTCGTACACTGAAGCTTTCTTT. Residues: CASSLARGSYTEAFF.

Written as DNA, the CDR3 is TGTGCCATCAGTGTCGGACAGGGGAGGTCTAGGTCGTCGGGAAACACCATATATTTT. Translated, it gives CAISVGQGRSRSSGNTIYF. The genes are TRBV10-3 and TRBJ1-3, with 9 bases lining up with TRBD1. This CDR3 region has 19 residues. From germline, CDR1 is ENHRY and CDR2 SYGVKD. The ends lost 4 bases at V and 4 bases at J; junction bases unmatched: 17.

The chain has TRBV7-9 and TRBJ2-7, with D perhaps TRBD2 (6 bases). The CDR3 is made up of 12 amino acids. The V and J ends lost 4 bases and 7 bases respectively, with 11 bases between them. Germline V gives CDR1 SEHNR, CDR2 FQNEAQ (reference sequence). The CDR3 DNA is TGTGCCAGCAGCTCGGCCCGGGAGGAGCAGTACTTC. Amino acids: CASSSAREEQYF.

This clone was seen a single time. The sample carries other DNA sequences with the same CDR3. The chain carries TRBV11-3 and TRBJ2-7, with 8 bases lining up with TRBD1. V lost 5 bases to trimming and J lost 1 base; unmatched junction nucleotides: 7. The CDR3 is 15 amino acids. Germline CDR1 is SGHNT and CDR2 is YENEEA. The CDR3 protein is CASSPGQGASYEQYF. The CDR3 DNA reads TGTGCCAGCAGCCCGGGGCAGGGGGCTTCCTACGAGCAGTACTTC.

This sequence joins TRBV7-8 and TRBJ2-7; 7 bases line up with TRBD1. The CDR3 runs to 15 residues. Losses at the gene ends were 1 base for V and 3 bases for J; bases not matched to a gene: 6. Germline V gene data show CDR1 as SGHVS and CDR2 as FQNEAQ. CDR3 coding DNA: TGTGCCAGCAGCTTAGTGGCAGGGGGAGACTACGAGCAGTACTTC. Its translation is CASSLVAGGDYEQYF. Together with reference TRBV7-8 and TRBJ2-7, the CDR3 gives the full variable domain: GAGVSQSPRYKVAKRGQDVALRCDPISGHVSLFWYQQALGQGPEFLTYFQNEAQLDKSGLPSDRFFAERPEGSVSTLKIQRTQQEDSAVYLCASSLVAGGDYEQYFGPGTRLTVT.

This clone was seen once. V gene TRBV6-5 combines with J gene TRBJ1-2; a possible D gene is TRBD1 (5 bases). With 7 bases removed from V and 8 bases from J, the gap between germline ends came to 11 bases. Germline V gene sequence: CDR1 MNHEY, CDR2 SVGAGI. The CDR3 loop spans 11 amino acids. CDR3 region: CASTLGGGYTF. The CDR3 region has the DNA TGTGCCAGCACCTTGGGGGGAGGCTACACCTTC.

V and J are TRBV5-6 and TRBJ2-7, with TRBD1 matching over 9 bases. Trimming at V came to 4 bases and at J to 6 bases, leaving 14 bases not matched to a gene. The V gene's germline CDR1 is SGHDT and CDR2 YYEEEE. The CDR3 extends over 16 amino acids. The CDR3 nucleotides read TGTGCCAGCAGCAACTTTAGGGGACAGGGCTTTTCCGAGCAGTACTTC. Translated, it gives CASSNFRGQGFSEQYF.

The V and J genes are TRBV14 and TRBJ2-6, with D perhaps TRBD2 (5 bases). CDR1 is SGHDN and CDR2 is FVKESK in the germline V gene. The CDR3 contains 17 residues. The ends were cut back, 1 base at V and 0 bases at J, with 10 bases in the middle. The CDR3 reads CASSQVPGNSGANVLTF. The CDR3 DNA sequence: TGTGCCAGCAGCCAAGTGCCGGGGAACTCTGGGGCCAACGTCCTGACTTTC.

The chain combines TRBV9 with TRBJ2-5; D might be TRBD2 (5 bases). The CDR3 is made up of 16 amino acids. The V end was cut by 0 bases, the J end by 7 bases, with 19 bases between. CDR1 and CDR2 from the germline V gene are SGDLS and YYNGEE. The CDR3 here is CASSVDVGENHGTQYF. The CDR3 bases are TGTGCCAGCAGCGTAGATGTGGGAGAAAACCATGGGACCCAGTACTTC.

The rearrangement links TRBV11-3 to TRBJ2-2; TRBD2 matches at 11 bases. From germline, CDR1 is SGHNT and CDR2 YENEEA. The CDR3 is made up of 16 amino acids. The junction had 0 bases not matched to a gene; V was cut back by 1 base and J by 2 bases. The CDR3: CASSLGLAGNTGELFF. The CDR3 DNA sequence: TGTGCCAGCAGCTTAGGACTAGCGGGAAACACCGGGGAGCTGTTTTTT. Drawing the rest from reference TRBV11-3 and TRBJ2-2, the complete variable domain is EAGVVQSPRYKIIEKKQPVAFWCNPISGHNTLYWYLQNLGQGPELLIRYENEEAVDDSQLPKDRFSAERLKGVDSTLKIQPAELGDSAVYLCASSLGLAGNTGELFFGEGSRLTVL.

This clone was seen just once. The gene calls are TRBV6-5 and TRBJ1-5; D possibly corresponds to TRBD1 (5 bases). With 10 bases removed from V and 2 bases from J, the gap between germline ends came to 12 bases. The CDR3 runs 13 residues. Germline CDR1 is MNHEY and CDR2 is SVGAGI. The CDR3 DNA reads TGTGCCACTCAATGGGGCGGCAATCAGCCCCAGCATTTT. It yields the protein CATQWGGNQPQHF.

This chain's CDR3 is CASSLPTLSGRADTQYF. CDR3 coding DNA: TGCGCCAGCAGCTTGCCGACTCTTAGCGGGAGGGCAGATACGCAGTATTTT. V is TRBV5-1 and J is TRBJ2-3; 11 bases map to TRBD2. Germline V CDR1 and CDR2: SGHRS, YFSETQ. V was pared by 1 base and J by 4 bases, with 8 bases of the junction left unmatched. The CDR3 consists of 17 residues.

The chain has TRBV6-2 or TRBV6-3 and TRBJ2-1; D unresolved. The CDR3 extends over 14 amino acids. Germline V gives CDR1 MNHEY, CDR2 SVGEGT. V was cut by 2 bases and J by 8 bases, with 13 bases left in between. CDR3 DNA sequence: TGTGCCAGCAGTTACGGAGACCCAGACGATGAGCAGTTCTTC. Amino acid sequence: CASSYGDPDDEQFF.

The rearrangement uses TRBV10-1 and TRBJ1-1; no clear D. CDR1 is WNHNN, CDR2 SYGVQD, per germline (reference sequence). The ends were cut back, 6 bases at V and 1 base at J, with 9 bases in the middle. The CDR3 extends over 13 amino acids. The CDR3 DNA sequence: TGCGCCAGCAGGCTCGGTGGGAACACTGAAGCTTTCTTT. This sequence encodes CASRLGGNTEAFF.

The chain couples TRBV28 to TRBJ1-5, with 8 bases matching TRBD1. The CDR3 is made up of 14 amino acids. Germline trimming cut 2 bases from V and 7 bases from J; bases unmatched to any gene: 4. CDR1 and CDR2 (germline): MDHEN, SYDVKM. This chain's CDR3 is CASSLLQGAQPQHF. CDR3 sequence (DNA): TGTGCCAGCAGTTTACTCCAGGGGGCACAGCCCCAGCATTTT.

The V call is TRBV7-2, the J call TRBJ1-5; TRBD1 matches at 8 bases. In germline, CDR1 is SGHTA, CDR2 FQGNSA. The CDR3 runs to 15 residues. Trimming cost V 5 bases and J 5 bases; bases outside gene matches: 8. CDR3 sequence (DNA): TGTGCCAGCAGCCTAGGACAGGGTGCATATCAGCCCCAGCATTTT. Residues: CASSLGQGAYQPQHF. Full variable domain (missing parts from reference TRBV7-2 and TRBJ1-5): GAGVSQSPSNKVTEKGKDVELRCDPISGHTALYWYRQSLGQGLEFLIYFQGNSAPDKSGLPSDRFSAERTGGSVSTLTIQRTQQEDSAVYLCASSLGQGAYQPQHFGDGTRLSIL.

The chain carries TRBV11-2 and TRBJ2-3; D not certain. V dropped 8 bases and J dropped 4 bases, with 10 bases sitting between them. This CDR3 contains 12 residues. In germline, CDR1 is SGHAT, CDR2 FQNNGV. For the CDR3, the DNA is TGTGCCAGCCTCGTGGGCGCAGATACGCAGTATTTT. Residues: CASLVGADTQYF.

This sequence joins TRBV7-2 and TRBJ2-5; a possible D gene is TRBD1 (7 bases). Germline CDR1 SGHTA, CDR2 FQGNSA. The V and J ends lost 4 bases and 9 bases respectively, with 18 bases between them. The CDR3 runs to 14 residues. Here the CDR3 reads CASSSDRPGGPQYF. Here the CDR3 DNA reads TGTGCCAGCAGCTCGGACAGGCCCGGAGGGCCCCAGTACTTC. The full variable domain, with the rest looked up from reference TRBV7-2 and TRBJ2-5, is GAGVSQSPSNKVTEKGKDVELRCDPISGHTALYWYRQSLGQGLEFLIYFQGNSAPDKSGLPSDRFSAERTGGSVSTLTIQRTQQEDSAVYLCASSSDRPGGPQYFGPGTRLLVL.

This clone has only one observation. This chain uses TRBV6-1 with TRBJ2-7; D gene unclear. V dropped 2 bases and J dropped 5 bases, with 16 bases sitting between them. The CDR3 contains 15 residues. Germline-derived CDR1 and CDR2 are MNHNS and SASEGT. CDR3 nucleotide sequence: TGTGCCAGCAGTGAACGCCAGGAAGGAATCCACGAGCAGTACTTC. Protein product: CASSERQEGIHEQYF.

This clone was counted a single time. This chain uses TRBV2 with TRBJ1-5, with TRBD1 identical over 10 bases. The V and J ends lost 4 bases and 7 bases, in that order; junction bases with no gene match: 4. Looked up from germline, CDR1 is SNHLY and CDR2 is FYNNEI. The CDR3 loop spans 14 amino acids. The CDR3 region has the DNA TGTGCCAGCAGTGGGACAGGGGGGTGGCAGCCCCAGCATTTT. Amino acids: CASSGTGGWQPQHF.

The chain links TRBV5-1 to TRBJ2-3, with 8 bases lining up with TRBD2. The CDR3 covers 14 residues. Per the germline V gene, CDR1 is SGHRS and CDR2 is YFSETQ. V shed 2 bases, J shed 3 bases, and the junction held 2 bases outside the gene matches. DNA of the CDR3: TGCGCCAGCAGCTTACTAGCGGCGACAGATACGCAGTATTTT. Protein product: CASSLLAATDTQYF. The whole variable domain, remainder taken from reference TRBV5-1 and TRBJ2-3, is KAGVTQTPRYLIKTRGQQVTLSCSPISGHRSVSWYQQTPGQGLQFLFEYFSETQRNKGNFPGRFSGRQFSNSRSEMNVSTLELGDSALYLCASSLLAATDTQYFGPGTRLTVL.

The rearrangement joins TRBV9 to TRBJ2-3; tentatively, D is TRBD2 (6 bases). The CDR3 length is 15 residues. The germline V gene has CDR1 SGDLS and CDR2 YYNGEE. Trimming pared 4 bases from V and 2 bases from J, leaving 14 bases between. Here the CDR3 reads CASSPPSAVTDTQYF. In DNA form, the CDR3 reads TGTGCCAGCAGCCCACCTAGCGCTGTCACAGATACGCAGTATTTT.

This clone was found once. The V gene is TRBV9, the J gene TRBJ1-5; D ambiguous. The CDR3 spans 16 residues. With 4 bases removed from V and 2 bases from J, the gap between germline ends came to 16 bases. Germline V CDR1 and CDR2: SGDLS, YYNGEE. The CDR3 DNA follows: TGTGCCAGCAGCCCAGCGGACGCATTGGGCAATCAGCCCCAGCATTTT. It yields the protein CASSPADALGNQPQHF.

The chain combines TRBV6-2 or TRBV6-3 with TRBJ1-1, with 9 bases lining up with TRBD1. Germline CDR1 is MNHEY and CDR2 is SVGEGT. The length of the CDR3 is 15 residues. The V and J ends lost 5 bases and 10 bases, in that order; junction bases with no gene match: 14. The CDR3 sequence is CASSQPGQGAKGAFF. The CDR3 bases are TGTGCCAGCAGTCAACCGGGACAGGGAGCTAAGGGAGCTTTCTTT.

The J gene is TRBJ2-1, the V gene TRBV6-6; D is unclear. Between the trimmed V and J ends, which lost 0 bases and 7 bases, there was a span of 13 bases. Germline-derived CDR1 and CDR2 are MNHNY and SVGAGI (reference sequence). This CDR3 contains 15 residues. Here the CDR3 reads CASSYSQELSNEQFF. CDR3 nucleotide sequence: TGTGCCAGCAGTTACTCCCAGGAACTCTCGAATGAGCAGTTCTTC.

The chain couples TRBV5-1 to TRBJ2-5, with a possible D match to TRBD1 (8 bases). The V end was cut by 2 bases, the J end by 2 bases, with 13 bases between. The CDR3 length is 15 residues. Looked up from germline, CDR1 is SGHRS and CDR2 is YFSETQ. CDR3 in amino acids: CASSLQGGRQETQYF. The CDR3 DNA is TGCGCCAGCAGCTTACAGGGGGGGAGGCAAGAGACCCAGTACTTC. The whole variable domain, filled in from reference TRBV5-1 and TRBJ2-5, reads KAGVTQTPRYLIKTRGQQVTLSCSPISGHRSVSWYQQTPGQGLQFLFEYFSETQRNKGNFPGRFSGRQFSNSRSEMNVSTLELGDSALYLCASSLQGGRQETQYFGPGTRLLVL.

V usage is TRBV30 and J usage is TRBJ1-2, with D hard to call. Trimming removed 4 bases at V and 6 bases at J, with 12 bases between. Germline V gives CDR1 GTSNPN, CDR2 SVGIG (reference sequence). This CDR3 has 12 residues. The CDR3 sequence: CAWKVMADGYTF. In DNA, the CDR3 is TGTGCCTGGAAGGTGATGGCGGATGGCTACACCTTC.

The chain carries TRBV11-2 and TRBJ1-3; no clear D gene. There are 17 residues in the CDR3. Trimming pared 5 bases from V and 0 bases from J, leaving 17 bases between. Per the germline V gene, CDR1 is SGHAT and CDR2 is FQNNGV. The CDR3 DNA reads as TGTGCCAGCAGCCCCGGGCGGAGAGGGAGCTCTGGAAACACCATATATTTT. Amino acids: CASSPGRRGSSGNTIYF.

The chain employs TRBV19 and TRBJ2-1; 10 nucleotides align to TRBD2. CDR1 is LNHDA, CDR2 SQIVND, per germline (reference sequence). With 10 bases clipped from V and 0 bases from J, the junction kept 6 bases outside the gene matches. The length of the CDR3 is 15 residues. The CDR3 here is CATGASGSSYNEQFF. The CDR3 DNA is TGTGCCACCGGGGCTAGCGGGAGCTCCTACAATGAGCAGTTCTTC.

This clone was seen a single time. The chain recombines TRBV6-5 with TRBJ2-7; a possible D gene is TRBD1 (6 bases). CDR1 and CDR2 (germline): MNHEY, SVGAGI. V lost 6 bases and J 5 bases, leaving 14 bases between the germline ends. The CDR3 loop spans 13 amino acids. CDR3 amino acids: CASRDGQSHEQYF. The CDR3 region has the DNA TGTGCCAGCAGAGATGGACAGTCCCACGAGCAGTACTTC.